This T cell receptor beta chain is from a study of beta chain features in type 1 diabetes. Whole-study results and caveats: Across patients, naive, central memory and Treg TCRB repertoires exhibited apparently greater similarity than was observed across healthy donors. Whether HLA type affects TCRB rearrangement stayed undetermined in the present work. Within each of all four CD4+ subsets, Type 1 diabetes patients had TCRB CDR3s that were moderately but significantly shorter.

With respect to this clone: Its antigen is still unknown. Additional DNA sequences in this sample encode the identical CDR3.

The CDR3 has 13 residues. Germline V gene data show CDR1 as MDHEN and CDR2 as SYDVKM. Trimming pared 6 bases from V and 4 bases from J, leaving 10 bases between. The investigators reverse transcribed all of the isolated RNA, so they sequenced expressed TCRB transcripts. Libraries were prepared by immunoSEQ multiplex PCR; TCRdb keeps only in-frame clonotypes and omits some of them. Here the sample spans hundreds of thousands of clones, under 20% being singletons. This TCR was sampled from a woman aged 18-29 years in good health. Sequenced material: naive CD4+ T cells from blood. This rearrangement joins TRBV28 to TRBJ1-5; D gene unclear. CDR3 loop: CASRSRVNQPQHF. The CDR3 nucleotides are TGTGCCAGCAGATCACGGGTTAATCAGCCCCAGCATTTT.